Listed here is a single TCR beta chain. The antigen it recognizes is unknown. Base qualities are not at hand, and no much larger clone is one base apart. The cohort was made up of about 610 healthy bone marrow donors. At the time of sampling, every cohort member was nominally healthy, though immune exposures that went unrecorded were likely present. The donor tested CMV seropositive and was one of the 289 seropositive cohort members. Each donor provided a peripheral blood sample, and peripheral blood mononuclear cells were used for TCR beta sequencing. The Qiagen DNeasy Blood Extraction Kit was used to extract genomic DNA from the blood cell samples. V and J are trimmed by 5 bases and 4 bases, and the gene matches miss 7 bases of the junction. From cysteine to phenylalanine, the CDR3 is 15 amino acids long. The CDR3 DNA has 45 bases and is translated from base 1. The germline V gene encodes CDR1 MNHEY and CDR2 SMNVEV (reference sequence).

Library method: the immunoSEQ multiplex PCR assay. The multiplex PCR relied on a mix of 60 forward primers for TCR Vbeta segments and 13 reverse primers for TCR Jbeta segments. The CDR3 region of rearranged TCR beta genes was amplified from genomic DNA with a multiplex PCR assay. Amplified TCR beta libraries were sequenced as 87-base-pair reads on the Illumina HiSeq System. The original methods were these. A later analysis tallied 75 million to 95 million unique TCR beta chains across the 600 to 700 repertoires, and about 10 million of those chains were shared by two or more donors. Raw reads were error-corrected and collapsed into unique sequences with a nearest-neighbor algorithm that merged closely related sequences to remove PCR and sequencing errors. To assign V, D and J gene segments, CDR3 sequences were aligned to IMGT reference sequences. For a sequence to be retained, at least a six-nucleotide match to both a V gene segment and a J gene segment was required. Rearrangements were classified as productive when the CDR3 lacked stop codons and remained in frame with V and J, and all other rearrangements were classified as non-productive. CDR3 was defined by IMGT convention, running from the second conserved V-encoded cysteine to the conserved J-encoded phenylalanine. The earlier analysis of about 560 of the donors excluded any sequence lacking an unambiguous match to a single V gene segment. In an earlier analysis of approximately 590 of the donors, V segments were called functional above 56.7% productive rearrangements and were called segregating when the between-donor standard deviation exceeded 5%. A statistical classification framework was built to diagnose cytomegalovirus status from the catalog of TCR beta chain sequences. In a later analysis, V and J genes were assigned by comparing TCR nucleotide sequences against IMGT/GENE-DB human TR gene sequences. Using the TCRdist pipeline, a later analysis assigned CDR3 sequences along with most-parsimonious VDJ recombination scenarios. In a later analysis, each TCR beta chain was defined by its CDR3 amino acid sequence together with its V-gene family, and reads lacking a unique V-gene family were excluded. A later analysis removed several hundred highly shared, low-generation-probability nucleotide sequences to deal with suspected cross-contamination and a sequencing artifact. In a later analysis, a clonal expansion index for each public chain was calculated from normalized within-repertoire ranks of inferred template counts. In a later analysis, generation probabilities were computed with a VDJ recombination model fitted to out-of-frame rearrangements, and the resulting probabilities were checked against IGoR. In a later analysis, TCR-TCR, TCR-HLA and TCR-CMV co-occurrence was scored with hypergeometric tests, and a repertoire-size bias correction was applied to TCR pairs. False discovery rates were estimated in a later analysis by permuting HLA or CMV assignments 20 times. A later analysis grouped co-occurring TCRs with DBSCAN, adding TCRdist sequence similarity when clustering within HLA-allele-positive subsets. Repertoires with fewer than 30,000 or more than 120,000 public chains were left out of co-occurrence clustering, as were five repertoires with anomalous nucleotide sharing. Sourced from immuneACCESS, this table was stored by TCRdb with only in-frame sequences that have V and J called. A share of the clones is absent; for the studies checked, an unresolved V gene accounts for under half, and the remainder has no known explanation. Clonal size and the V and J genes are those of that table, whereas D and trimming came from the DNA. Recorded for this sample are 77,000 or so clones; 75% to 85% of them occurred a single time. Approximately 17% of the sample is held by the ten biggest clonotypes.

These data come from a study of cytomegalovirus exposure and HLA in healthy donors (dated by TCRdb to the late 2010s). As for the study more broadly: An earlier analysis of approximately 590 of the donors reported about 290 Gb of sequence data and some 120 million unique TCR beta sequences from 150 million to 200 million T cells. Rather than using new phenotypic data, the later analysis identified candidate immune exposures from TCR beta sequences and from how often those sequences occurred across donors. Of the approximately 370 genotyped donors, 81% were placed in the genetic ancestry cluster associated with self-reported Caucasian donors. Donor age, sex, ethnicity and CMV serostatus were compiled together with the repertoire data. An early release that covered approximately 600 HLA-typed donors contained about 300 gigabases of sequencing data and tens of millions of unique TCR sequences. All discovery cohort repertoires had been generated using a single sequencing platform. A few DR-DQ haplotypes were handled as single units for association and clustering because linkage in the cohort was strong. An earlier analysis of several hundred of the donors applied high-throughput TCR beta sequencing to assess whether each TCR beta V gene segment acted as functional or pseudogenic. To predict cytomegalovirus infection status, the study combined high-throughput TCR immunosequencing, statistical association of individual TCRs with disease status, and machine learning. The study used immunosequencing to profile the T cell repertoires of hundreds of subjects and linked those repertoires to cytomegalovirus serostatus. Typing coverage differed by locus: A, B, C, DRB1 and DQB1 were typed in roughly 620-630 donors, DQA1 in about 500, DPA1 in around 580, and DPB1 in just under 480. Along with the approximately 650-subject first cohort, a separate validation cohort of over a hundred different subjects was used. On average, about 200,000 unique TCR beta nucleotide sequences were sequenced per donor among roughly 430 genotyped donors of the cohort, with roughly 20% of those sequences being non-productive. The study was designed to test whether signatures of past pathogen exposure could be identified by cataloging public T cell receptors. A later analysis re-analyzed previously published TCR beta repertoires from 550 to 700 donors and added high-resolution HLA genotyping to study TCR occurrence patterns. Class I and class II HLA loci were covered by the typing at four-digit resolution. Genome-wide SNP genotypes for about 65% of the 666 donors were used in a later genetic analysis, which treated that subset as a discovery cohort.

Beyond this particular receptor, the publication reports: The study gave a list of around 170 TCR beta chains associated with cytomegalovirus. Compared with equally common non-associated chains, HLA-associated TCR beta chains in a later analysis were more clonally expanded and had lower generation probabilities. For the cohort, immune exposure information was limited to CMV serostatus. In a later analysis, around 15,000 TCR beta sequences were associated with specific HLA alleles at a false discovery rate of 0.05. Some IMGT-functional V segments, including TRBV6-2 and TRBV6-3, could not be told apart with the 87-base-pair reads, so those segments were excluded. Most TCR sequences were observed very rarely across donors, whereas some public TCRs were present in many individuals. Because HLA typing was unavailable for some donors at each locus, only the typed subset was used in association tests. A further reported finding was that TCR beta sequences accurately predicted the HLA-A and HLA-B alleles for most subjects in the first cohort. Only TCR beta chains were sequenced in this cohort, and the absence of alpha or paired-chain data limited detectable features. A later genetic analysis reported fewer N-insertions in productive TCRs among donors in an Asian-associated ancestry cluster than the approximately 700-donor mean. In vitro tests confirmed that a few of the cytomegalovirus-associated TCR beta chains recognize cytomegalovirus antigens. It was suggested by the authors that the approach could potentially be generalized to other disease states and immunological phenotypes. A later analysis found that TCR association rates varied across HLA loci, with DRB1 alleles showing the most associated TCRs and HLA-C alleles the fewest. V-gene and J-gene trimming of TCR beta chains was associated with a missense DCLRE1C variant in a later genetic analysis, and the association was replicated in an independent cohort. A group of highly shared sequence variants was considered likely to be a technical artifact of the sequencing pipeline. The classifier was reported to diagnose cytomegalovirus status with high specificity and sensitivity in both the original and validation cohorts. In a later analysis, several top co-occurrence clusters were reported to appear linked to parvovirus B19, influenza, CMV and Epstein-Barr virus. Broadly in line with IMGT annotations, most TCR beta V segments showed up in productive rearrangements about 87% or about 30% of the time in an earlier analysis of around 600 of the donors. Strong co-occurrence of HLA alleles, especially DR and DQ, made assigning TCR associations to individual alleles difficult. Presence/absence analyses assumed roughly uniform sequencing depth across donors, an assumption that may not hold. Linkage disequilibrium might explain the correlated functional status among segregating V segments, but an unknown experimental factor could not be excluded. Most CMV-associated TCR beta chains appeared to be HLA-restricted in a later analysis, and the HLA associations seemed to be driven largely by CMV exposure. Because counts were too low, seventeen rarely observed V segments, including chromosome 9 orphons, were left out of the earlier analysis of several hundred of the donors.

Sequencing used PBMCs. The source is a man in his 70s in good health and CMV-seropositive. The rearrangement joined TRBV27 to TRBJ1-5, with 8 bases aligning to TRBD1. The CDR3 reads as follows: CASSPWTGRNQPQHF. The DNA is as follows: TGTGCCAGCAGTCCATGGACAGGGCGTAATCAGCCCCAGCATTTT.